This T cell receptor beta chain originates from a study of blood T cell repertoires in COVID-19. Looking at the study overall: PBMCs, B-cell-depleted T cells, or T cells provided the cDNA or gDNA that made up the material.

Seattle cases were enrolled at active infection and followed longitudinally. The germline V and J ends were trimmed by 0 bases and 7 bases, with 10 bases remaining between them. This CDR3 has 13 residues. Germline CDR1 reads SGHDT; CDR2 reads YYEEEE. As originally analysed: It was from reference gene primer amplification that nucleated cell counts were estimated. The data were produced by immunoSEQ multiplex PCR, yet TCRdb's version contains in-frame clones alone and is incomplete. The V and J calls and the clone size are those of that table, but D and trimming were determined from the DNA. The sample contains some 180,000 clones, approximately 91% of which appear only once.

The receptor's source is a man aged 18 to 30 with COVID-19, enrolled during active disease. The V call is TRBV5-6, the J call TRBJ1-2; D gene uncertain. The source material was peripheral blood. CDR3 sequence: CASSLGGSGGYTF. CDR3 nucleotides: TGTGCCAGCAGCTTGGGAGGGAGTGGTGGCTACACCTTC.